This TCR beta chain was profiled in a study of control samples from healthy donors and cancer patients. The CDR3 consists of 18 residues. Germline lookup yields CDR1 MDHEN and CDR2 SYDVKM. V was cut by 3 bases and J by 4 bases, with 24 bases left in between. Profiled with immunoSEQ multiplex PCR; TCRdb holds only in-frame clones, not every one. The table has approximately 110,000 clones, approximately 90% seen once. Material: blood. The receptor was derived from a woman younger than 35 in good health. The rearrangement joins TRBV28 to TRBJ1-2; D perhaps matches TRBD1 (6 bases). This CDR3 is CASSLEGTGGAYFYGYTF. Written as DNA, the CDR3 is TGTGCCAGCAGTTTGGAGGGGACGGGGGGCGCGTATTTCTATGGCTACACCTTC.